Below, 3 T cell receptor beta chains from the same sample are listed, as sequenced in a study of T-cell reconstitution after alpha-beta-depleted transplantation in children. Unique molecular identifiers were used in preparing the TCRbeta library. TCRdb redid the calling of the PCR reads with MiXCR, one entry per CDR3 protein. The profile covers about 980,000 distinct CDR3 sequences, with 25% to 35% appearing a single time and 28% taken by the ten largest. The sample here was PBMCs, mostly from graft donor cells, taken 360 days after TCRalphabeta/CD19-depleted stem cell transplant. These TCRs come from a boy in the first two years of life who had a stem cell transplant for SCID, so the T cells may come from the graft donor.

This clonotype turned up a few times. The chain's CDR3 is CSAVPGQLNEKLFF. CDR3 nucleotide sequence: TGCAGTGCGGTACCGGGACAGCTTAATGAAAAACTGTTTTTT. This chain links TRBV20-1 with TRBJ1-4, with 7 positions matching TRBD1. After removal of 6 bases from V and 4 bases from J, the junction contained 8 bases not matched to a gene. This CDR3 contains 14 residues. Germline values: CDR1 DFQATT, CDR2 SNEGSKA (reference sequence).

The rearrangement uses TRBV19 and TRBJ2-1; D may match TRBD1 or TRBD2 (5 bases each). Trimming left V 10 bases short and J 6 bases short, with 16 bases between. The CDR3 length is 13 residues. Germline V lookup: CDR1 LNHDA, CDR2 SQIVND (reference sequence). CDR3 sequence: CATQRGRGNEQFF. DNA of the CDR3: TGTGCCACTCAACGGGGCCGGGGCAATGAGCAGTTCTTC. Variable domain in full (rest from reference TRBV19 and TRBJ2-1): DGGITQSPKYLFRKEGQNVTLSCEQNLNHDAMYWYRQDPGQGLRLIYYSQIVNDFQKGDIAEGYSVSREKKESFPLTVTSAQKNPTAFYLCATQRGRGNEQFFGPGTRLTVL.

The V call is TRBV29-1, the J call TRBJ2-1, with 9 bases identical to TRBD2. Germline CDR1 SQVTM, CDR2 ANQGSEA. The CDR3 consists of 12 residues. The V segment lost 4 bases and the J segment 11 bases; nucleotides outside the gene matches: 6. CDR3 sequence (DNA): TGCAGCGTTGGGACTAGCGCGTTAAAGCAGTTCTTC. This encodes CSVGTSALKQFF.